What follows are 28 T cell receptor beta chains derived from one specimen sequenced in a study of a mutant IDH1 vaccine in newly diagnosed glioma. Measured with immunoSEQ multiplex PCR; TCRdb has only the in-frame clones, and not every one. Of about 98,000 clones listed, over 85% are singletons. Time point specified: baseline, week 1 (first vaccination visit). The treatment is: pre-vaccination baseline after standard-of-care therapy. Sample: PBMCs, taken from a glioma patient treated with radiotherapy, temozolomide or both. The receptors originated from a woman aged 45-60 years with glioma.

The V and J genes are TRBV27 and TRBJ2-5; 10 bases map to TRBD2. Germline V gene sequence: CDR1 MNHEY, CDR2 SMNVEV (reference sequence). This CDR3 has 15 amino acids. Trimming at V came to 6 bases and at J to 2 bases, leaving 6 bases not matched to a gene. The CDR3 DNA reads as TGTGCCAGCAGCTTGACTAGCGGGCAGCAAGAGACCCAGTACTTC. Its translation is CASSLTSGQQETQYF.

This chain links TRBV9 with TRBJ1-5, with TRBD1 matching 7 bases. J lost 4 bases, V lost 5 bases, and 6 bases had no gene match. This CDR3 comprises 14 residues. Germline lookup yields CDR1 SGDLS and CDR2 YYNGEE. The CDR3 is CASSKGQPNQPQHF. The CDR3 nucleotides are TGTGCCAGCAGTAAGGGACAGCCAAATCAGCCCCAGCATTTT.

The rearrangement joins TRBV28 to TRBJ1-4; TRBD1 aligns across 7 bases. There are 15 residues in the CDR3. Germline CDR1 MDHEN, CDR2 SYDVKM. After removal of 6 bases from V and 3 bases from J, the junction contained 7 bases not matched to a gene. CDR3 nucleotides: TGTGCCAGCAGACCGCACGGGACAGCTAATGAAAAACTGTTTTTT. Protein product: CASRPHGTANEKLFF.

The J gene is TRBJ2-7, the V gene TRBV12-5, with D tentatively TRBD2 (6 bases). Germline values: CDR1 LGHNT, CDR2 FRNRAP. This CDR3 comprises 16 residues. V was clipped by 5 bases and J by 2 bases, with 19 bases between them. The CDR3 DNA sequence: TGTGCTAGTGGTACCGCCCTTAGCGGAGCCCCCTACGAGCAGTACTTC. The encoded protein is CASGTALSGAPYEQYF.

This rearrangement joins TRBV28 to TRBJ2-7; tentative D call: TRBD2 (5 bases). This CDR3 is 15 amino acids long. Deletions cut 8 bases from V and 3 bases from J, with 20 bases between. Per the germline V gene, CDR1 is MDHEN and CDR2 is SYDVKM. The CDR3 DNA is TGTGCCAGCGGCACTTTCGGAGCGGAGCGCTACGAGCAGTACTTC. The encoded protein is CASGTFGAERYEQYF.

The chain combines TRBV6-5 with TRBJ2-7, with D maybe TRBD2 (5 bases). V lost 10 bases, J lost 5 bases, and 15 bases lay in between. The germline V gene has CDR1 MNHEY and CDR2 SVGAGI. This CDR3 region has 12 residues. This CDR3 is CATTPGYHEQYF. The CDR3 region has the DNA TGTGCCACCACACCGGGATATCACGAGCAGTACTTC.

This clone appeared a single time. The chain recombines TRBV9 with TRBJ1-2; D remains ambiguous. The CDR3 runs 13 residues. Trimming removed 1 base at V and 3 bases at J, with 7 bases between. Germline CDR1 is SGDLS and CDR2 is YYNGEE. In nucleotides, the CDR3 is TGTGCCAGCAGCGTATCACAGTACTATGGCTACACCTTC. Encoded protein: CASSVSQYYGYTF.

V is TRBV30 and J is TRBJ1-3, with a weak D call TRBD1 (6 bases). Germline CDR1 reads GTSNPN; CDR2 reads SVGIG (reference sequence). CDR3 length: 15 amino acids. CDR3 sequence: CAWGAQTSSGNTIYF. The CDR3 DNA is TGTGCGTGGGGGGCCCAAACGTCATCTGGAAACACCATATATTTT. Variable domain in full (rest from reference TRBV30 and TRBJ1-3): SQTIHQWPATLVQPVGSPLSLECTVEGTSNPNLYWYRQAAGRGLQLLFYSVGIGQISSEVPQNLSASRPQDRQFILSSKKLLLSDSGFYLCAWGAQTSSGNTIYFGEGSWLTVV.

This chain joins TRBV27 and TRBJ1-3; D unresolved. Looked up from germline, CDR1 is MNHEY and CDR2 is SMNVEV (reference sequence). The CDR3 totals 14 residues. With 6 bases removed from V and 2 bases from J, the gap between germline ends came to 11 bases. The CDR3 sequence: CASSPARAGNTIYF. The CDR3 nucleotides are TGTGCCAGCAGCCCCGCCCGGGCTGGAAACACCATATATTTT.

This rearrangement joins TRBV7-6 to TRBJ2-7; possibly TRBD2 for D (5 bases). This CDR3 comprises 13 residues. The V end was cut by 2 bases, the J end by 4 bases, with 9 bases between. The germline CDR1 and CDR2 sequences are SGHVS and FNYEAQ. The CDR3 spells CASSLTRTYEQYF. Written as DNA, the CDR3 is TGTGCCAGCAGCTTAACTAGAACATACGAGCAGTACTTC. Full variable domain (rest looked up from reference TRBV7-6 and TRBJ2-7): GAGVSQSPRYKVTKRGQDVALRCDPISGHVSLYWYRQALGQGPEFLTYFNYEAQQDKSGLPNDRFSAERPEGSISTLTIQRTEQRDSAMYRCASSLTRTYEQYFGPGTRLTVT.

This rearrangement joins TRBV28 to TRBJ2-7; tentative D call: TRBD2 (5 bases). Germline V gene sequence: CDR1 MDHEN, CDR2 SYDVKM. The CDR3 consists of 13 residues. With 6 bases removed from V and 0 bases from J, the gap between germline ends came to 9 bases. The CDR3 region is CASRSSGSYEQYF. Written as DNA, the CDR3 is TGTGCCAGCAGGTCCAGCGGCTCCTACGAGCAGTACTTC.

V is TRBV28 and J is TRBJ1-4; TRBD1 might be the D (5 bases). CDR1 and CDR2 from the germline V gene are MDHEN and SYDVKM. The CDR3 consists of 14 residues. The ends were cut back, 3 bases at V and 5 bases at J, with 10 bases in the middle. The CDR3 loop is CASSLGQENEKLFF. CDR3 DNA: TGTGCCAGCAGTTTGGGGCAGGAGAATGAAAAACTGTTTTTT.

The chain couples TRBV7-2 to TRBJ2-1, with 14 bases lining up with TRBD2. In germline, CDR1 is SGHTA, CDR2 FQGNSA. V was pared by 6 bases and J by 2 bases, with 3 bases of the junction left unmatched. This CDR3 region has 16 residues. DNA for the CDR3: TGTGCCAGCAGATCGGGACTAGCGGGGGCCTACAATGAGCAGTTCTTC. Translation gives CASRSGLAGAYNEQFF.

The chain is built from TRBV18 and TRBJ1-3; the match to TRBD1 covers 7 bases. The germline V gene has CDR1 KGHSH and CDR2 LQKENI. V lost 8 bases and J lost 2; bases outside the gene matches: 3. CDR3 size: 13 residues. In DNA form, the CDR3 reads TGTGCCAGCGGGCAGGGGGCTGGAAACACCATATATTTT. It translates to CASGQGAGNTIYF.

This chain uses TRBV2 with TRBJ2-1, with TRBD1 identical over 8 bases. Germline-derived CDR1 and CDR2 are SNHLY and FYNNEI. Unmatched junction bases numbered 4, after V lost 4 bases and J lost 2 bases. CDR3 size: 15 residues. The CDR3 coding sequence is TGTGCCAGCAGTGTAGCAGGGGGCCCCTACAATGAGCAGTTCTTC. Its protein product is CASSVAGGPYNEQFF.

A single count supports this clone. CDR3 loop: CASSQDWHRPGTGGLDTQYF. CDR3 DNA sequence: TGTGCCAGCAGCCAAGATTGGCACCGCCCCGGGACAGGGGGTCTGGATACGCAGTATTTT. The chain employs TRBV4-2 and TRBJ2-3; 11 bases are a match to TRBD1. The V segment lost 0 bases and the J segment 6 bases; nucleotides outside the gene matches: 17. Germline CDR1 is LGHNA and CDR2 is YNFKEQ. The CDR3 is 20 amino acids.

This clone was detected once. V usage is TRBV9 and J usage is TRBJ2-3; perhaps TRBD1 as D (5 bases). Trimming took off 0 bases at V and 6 bases at J, with 8 bases between the two ends. Germline CDR1 and CDR2: SGDLS and YYNGEE. The CDR3 has 13 residues. DNA of the CDR3: TGTGCCAGCAGCGTAGTGGGGCAGGATACGCAGTATTTT. Translation gives CASSVVGQDTQYF.

The gene calls are TRBV19 and TRBJ2-1; 9 bases are a match to TRBD2. The ends lost 10 bases at V and 0 bases at J; junction bases unmatched: 7. Germline loops: CDR1 LNHDA, CDR2 SQIVND (reference sequence). The CDR3 totals 15 residues. The CDR3 DNA reads as TGTGCCACTAGGGTTAGCGGGAGCTCCTACAATGAGCAGTTCTTC. Translation gives CATRVSGSSYNEQFF.

This clone was observed a single time. The rearrangement links TRBV4-1 to TRBJ1-4; 9 bases agree with TRBD1. Germline CDR1 MGHRA, CDR2 YSYEKL. The CDR3 is 17 residues long. J gave up 6 bases and V 5 bases, and 13 bases lay outside the gene matches. In DNA form, the CDR3 reads TGCGCCAGCAGCGTAAGAGCACTGGGACAGGGCCATGAAAAACTGTTTTTT. Translation: CASSVRALGQGHEKLFF.

The chain recombines TRBV29-1 with TRBJ2-1, with D tentatively TRBD1 (5 bases). CDR1 is SQVTM, CDR2 ANQGSEA, per germline. V lost 7 bases to trimming and J lost 3 bases, with 16 bases between them. The CDR3 runs 14 residues. The DNA of the CDR3 is TGCAGCGCTACGGACGGACATTTCTACAATGAGCAGTTCTTC. As protein: CSATDGHFYNEQFF.

The chain employs TRBV6-1 and TRBJ2-1; D uncertain. V lost 8 bases and J lost 6, with 20 bases in between. In germline, CDR1 is MNHNS, CDR2 SASEGT. The CDR3 is made up of 15 amino acids. The CDR3 DNA sequence: TGTGCCAGCCGGCAAGGTGTGGTAGTTAGCAATGAGCAGTTCTTC. It is translated as CASRQGVVVSNEQFF.

The J gene is TRBJ1-1, the V gene TRBV6-1, with 7 bases identical to TRBD1. There are 14 residues in the CDR3. V shed 5 bases and J 0 bases; nucleotides not matched to a gene: 3. CDR1 is MNHNS, CDR2 SASEGT, per germline. The CDR3 nucleotides read TGTGCCAGCAGTACAGGGGTGATGAACACTGAAGCTTTCTTT. As protein: CASSTGVMNTEAFF.

J is TRBJ2-7 and V is TRBV28; 11 nucleotides agree with TRBD2. This CDR3 has 15 residues. Germline loops: CDR1 MDHEN, CDR2 SYDVKM. Trimming took 6 bases from V and 7 from J; bases not matched to a gene: 11. The CDR3: CASRKKRLAGWEQYF. As DNA, the CDR3 is TGTGCCAGCAGAAAGAAGCGACTAGCGGGGTGGGAGCAGTACTTC. The whole variable domain, filled in from reference TRBV28 and TRBJ2-7, reads DVKVTQSSRYLVKRTGEKVFLECVQDMDHENMFWYRQDPGLGLRLIYFSYDVKMKEKGDIPEGYSVSREKKERFSLILESASTNQTSMYLCASRKKRLAGWEQYFGPGTRLTVT.

V usage is TRBV15 and J usage is TRBJ2-3, with D perhaps being TRBD1 or TRBD2 (6 bases each). V was clipped by 0 bases and J by 6 bases, with 19 bases between them. This CDR3 contains 17 residues. The germline gives CDR1 LNHNV, CDR2 YYDKDF (reference sequence). CDR3 coding DNA: TGTGCCACCAGCAGAGATTGGGACACTAAAGGGGGGGATACGCAGTATTTT. Residues: CATSRDWDTKGGDTQYF.

The chain is built from TRBV28 and TRBJ2-7; a possible D gene is TRBD2 (5 bases). The V gene's germline CDR1 is MDHEN and CDR2 SYDVKM. The CDR3 is made up of 11 amino acids. Trimming left V 3 bases short and J 9 bases short, with 9 bases between. CDR3 loop: CASSLRDRQYF. The CDR3 coding sequence is TGTGCCAGCAGTTTGAGGGATAGGCAGTACTTC.

V and J are TRBV25-1 and TRBJ2-7; D may be TRBD1 (6 bases). The V and J ends lost 5 bases and 0 bases respectively, with 14 bases between them. The germline CDR1 and CDR2 sequences are MGHDK and SYGVNS. The CDR3 length is 15 residues. The CDR3 here is CASSKETGYSYEQYF. The CDR3 nucleotides are TGTGCCAGCAGTAAAGAGACAGGTTACTCCTACGAGCAGTACTTC.

This chain uses TRBV28 with TRBJ2-3, with TRBD1 identical over 8 bases. The germline V gene encodes CDR1 MDHEN and CDR2 SYDVKM. The length of the CDR3 is 16 residues. Trimming cost V 5 bases and J 0 bases; bases outside gene matches: 7. Here the CDR3 reads CASSTLNRGSTDTQYF. CDR3 in DNA: TGTGCCAGCAGTACGCTAAACAGGGGGAGCACAGATACGCAGTATTTT.

The V call is TRBV13, the J call TRBJ2-7; possibly TRBD1 or TRBD2 for D (6 bases each). The CDR3 contains 17 residues. Deletions cut 4 bases from V and 1 base from J, with 20 bases between. CDR1 is PRHDT, CDR2 FYEKMQ, per germline (reference sequence). CDR3 bases: TGTGCCAGCAGCTCCCCCGACCAAGGGGGGCGATCCTACGAGCAGTACTTC. Protein: CASSSPDQGGRSYEQYF.